This T cell receptor (beta chain) is from a study of blood T cells in healthy people across ages. This clonotype was seen a few times. The donors, healthy Caucasians from Russia, were aged about 6 to 90. Through a sample-barcoded 5' primer and a J-beta primer mix, a second PCR was run for roughly 7 to 12 cycles. TCRdb called the 5' RACE reads again in MiXCR, with one record for every CDR3 protein. The data hold 600,000 to 850,000 distinct CDR3 sequences, with 20% to 30% observed a single time. Trimming removed 3 bases from V and 6 bases from J; junction bases left unmatched: 12. The CDR3 contains 16 residues. These records were also assigned to another study, of T cells of mothers and their children. That report notes: The extracted RNA was employed in its entirety for cDNA synthesis, at approximately 1.6 ug per 15 ul.

The specimen was blood. This TCR derives from a boy between 10 and 17 years old in good health. The chain joins TRBV12-3 or TRBV12-4 to TRBJ2-7; 9 nucleotides agree with TRBD1. The CDR3 region has the DNA TGTGCCAGCAGTTTGAGGGGACAGGGTCCCGCAGGCGAGCAGTACTTC. Its translation: CASSLRGQGPAGEQYF.